This T cell receptor (beta chain) was profiled in a study of blood T cells in healthy people across ages. Looked up from germline, CDR1 is LNHNV and CDR2 is YYDKDF (reference sequence). The CDR3 loop spans 17 amino acids. V trimming: 4 bases; J trimming: 3 bases; junction bases outside the gene matches: 8. The second PCR ran about 6 to 12 cycles with a sample-barcoded 5' primer and J-beta primers. TCRdb itself ran the 5' RACE reads through MiXCR, one entry per CDR3 protein. The sample records roughly 2 million distinct CDR3 sequences, roughly 52% being singletons. The source material was blood. The J gene is TRBJ2-3, the V gene TRBV15, with 12 bases identical to TRBD2. This receptor was taken from a woman aged 40 to 50 in good health. The CDR3 nucleotides are TGTGCCACCAGCAAGCCCGGGCTAGCGGGGGGGACAGATACGCAGTATTTT. It translates to CATSKPGLAGGTDTQYF.